These 2 T cell receptor beta chains came from one sample sequenced in a study of blood T cell repertoires in COVID-19. Sequencing was performed with immunoSEQ multiplex PCR; in TCRdb, only in-frame clones are kept and a portion is missing. Here the sample spans more than 85,000 clones, 60% to 85% being singletons. The source material was peripheral blood. The receptors stem from a human donor in a cohort sampled during active or convalescent COVID-19.

The chain uses TRBV7-6 and TRBJ1-3, with D hard to call. Trimming pared 1 base from V and 4 bases from J, leaving 5 bases between. The CDR3 covers 13 residues. CDR1 is SGHVS, CDR2 FNYEAQ, per germline. For the CDR3, the DNA is TGTGCCAGCAGCTTAGTACAGGGAAACACCATATATTTT. Translation: CASSLVQGNTIYF.

The rearrangement joins TRBV18 to TRBJ1-1, with D unclear. Germline V gene data show CDR1 as KGHSH and CDR2 as LQKENI. This CDR3 comprises 16 residues. V shed 6 bases and J shed 5 bases, with 22 bases lying between them. CDR3 amino acids: CASSTLHIVRRTEAFF. The CDR3 DNA reads TGTGCCAGCTCCACCTTACACATTGTTCGGAGGACTGAAGCTTTCTTT. The full variable domain, in which reference TRBV18 and TRBJ1-1 provide the parts outside the CDR3, is NAGVMQNPRHLVRRRGQEARLRCSPMKGHSHVYWYRQLPEEGLKFMVYLQKENIIDESGMPKERFSAEFPKEGPSILRIQQVVRGDSAAYFCASSTLHIVRRTEAFFGQGTRLTVV.